These T cell receptor beta chains were read from a single sample in a study of human T cells and chemical hapten exposure. One entry per CDR3 protein results from TCRdb running MiXCR on the RACE reads. The sample has fewer than 95,000 distinct CDR3 sequences, 11% seen once; the top ten hold roughly 2.2%. Here the sequenced sample was whole blood, taken in connection with sensitization to the hapten diphenylcyclopropenone (DPC). The receptors come from a middle-aged man with alopecia areata. Some clones in this sample may be carry-over from other donors' samples. The CDR3 runs from the conserved cysteine through the conserved F or W. A D gene is named only where the DNA matches it firmly. The size entry is marked missing in some rows and otherwise reads once, few, many or a size class.

clone size	V gene	D gene	J gene	CDR3 DNA	CDR3 protein
few	TRBV6-2/TRBV6-3	NA	TRBJ2-3	TGTGCCAGCAGAAAAGGACTCTTGGGCACAGATACGCAGTATTTT	CASRKGLLGTDTQYF
few	TRBV20-1	TRBD1	TRBJ1-2	TGCAGTGCTAGACGGGACAGGGGGCATGGAGGCTACACCTTC	CSARRDRGHGGYTF
few	TRBV24-1	TRBD1	TRBJ2-3	TGTGCCGCCCCTTCGGGACAGTGCACAGATACGCAGTATTTT	CAAPSGQCTDTQYF
few	TRBV20-1	NA	TRBJ2-3	TGCAGTGCTACCAGCACAGATACGCAGTATTTT	CSATSTDTQYF
few	TRBV6-2/TRBV6-3	NA	TRBJ2-4	TGTGCCAGCAGAGCCTTAGCCAAAAACATTCAGTACTTC	CASRALAKNIQYF
few	TRBV6-1	NA	TRBJ1-5	TGTGCCATTCAAGCCAGGGGCAATCAGCCCCAGCATTTT	CAIQARGNQPQHF
many	TRBV20-1	NA	TRBJ1-5	TGCAGTGCTAGTGGAGAGGTCAATCAGCCCCAGCATTTT	CSASGEVNQPQHF
many	TRBV28	NA	TRBJ1-2	TGTGCCAGCACCCTTGACACTTCCCCCGGCTACACCTTC	CASTLDTSPGYTF
few	TRBV11-3	NA	TRBJ2-1	TGTGCCAGCAGCACGATCGACAATGAGCAGTTCTTC	CASSTIDNEQFF
NA	TRBV28	NA	TRBJ1-5	TGTGCCAGCAGTTTAAACGGGGGAAGCAATCAGCCCCAGCATTTT	CASSLNGGSNQPQHF
NA	TRBV6-7	TRBD1	TRBJ1-1	TGTGCCAGCAGTTACTCGAAGAGACAGGGGGTCGGGGACACTGAAGCTTTCTTT	CASSYSKRQGVGDTEAFF
few	TRBV23-1	NA	TRBJ2-7	TGCGCCAGCAGTCAATCAAGTTACTTC	CASSQSSYF
few	TRBV5-4	TRBD1	TRBJ2-3	TGTGCCAGCAGCCTCCGGGACAGAGTTAGCACAGATACGCAGTATTTT	CASSLRDRVSTDTQYF
NA	TRBV11-3	NA	TRBJ2-1	TGTGCCAGCAAGCGCGGCCGAGACAATGAGCAGTTCTTC	CASKRGRDNEQFF
many	TRBV2	TRBD2	TRBJ2-5	TGTGCCAGCAGTCCCTACGTGGCGGGAGGGGGACAGACCCAGTACTTC	CASSPYVAGGGQTQYF
NA	TRBV11-2	NA	TRBJ2-2	TGTGCCAGCAGCTTGGTTACTAGTCTCGGGGAGCTGTTTTTT	CASSLVTSLGELFF
NA	TRBV3-1	TRBD2	TRBJ2-1	TGTGCCAGCAGCCAAGGGACTAGGATGGCTGAGCAGTTCTTC	CASSQGTRMAEQFF
NA	TRBV10-3	NA	TRBJ2-7	TGTGCCATCAGTGAGGGGGGTCCCCTCTACGAGCAGTACTTC	CAISEGGPLYEQYF
NA	TRBV12-3/TRBV12-4	TRBD1	TRBJ2-1	TGTGCCAGCAGCCGGGACAGGGCCGATGAGCAGTTCTTC	CASSRDRADEQFF
few	TRBV27	NA	TRBJ2-5	TGTGCCAGCAGTTTTGGGCTAGCAGGGACCCAGTACTTC	CASSFGLAGTQYF
NA	TRBV7-9	NA	TRBJ2-3	TGTGCCAGCAGCTCCGAAACAGATACGCAGTATTTT	CASSSETDTQYF
NA	TRBV25-1	TRBD1	TRBJ2-3	TGTGCCAGCAGTACCGTTGACAGGGGGCTAGAAGATACGCAGTATTTT	CASSTVDRGLEDTQYF
few	TRBV7-8	NA	TRBJ2-3	TGTGCCAGCAGCTTAGAGGCAGGGAGAGATACGCAGTATTTT	CASSLEAGRDTQYF
few	TRBV4-1	TRBD1	TRBJ1-5	TGCGCCAGCAGCCAAGATGCCACAGGGGATCAGCCCCAGCATTTT	CASSQDATGDQPQHF